Listed here is a single T cell receptor (beta chain). Its antigen remains unidentified. This sample was included in a study of cytomegalovirus exposure and HLA in healthy donors. The V gene's germline CDR1 is MDHEN and CDR2 SYDVKM. With 6 bases clipped from V and 2 bases from J, the junction kept 1 base outside the gene matches. The CDR3 sequence is 14 residues long. General study results and limits: Later, an analysis showed that TCR beta chains associated with HLA were more clonally expanded than others that were equally common. In a later analysis, TCR association rates varied by HLA locus: DRB1 most, HLA-C fewest. Exclusion as indistinguishable affected some V segments, including TRBV6-2 and TRBV6-3.

Primers included in the PCR were 60 Vbeta and 13 Jbeta primers. Only in-frame clones appear in the TCRdb table, and some are missing; sequencing was by immunoSEQ multiplex PCR. Among roughly 150,000 clones listed, 64% were seen once. V usage is TRBV28 and J usage is TRBJ1-3, with 10 bases fitting TRBD1. The sample was PBMCs. The source of this sequence is a woman younger than 45 in good health and CMV-seropositive. CDR3 DNA: TGTGCCAGCAGAGGACAGGGGGCTGGAAACACCATATATTTT. Amino acid sequence: CASRGQGAGNTIYF.